This TCR beta chain derives from a study of T cell repertoires in cytomegalovirus infection. Across the whole study: HLA-B-restricted CMV epitopes that are well studied, plus recently identified HLA-C-restricted ones, were used by the study. Public TCR beta signatures indicated both CMV infection and matching HLA type. Study-wide points: HLA-C-restricted, CMV-specific TCR beta clonotypes were dominant ex vivo. CMV carriers having the relevant HLA were flagged by cumulative public TCR beta family frequency.

This CDR3 has 13 residues. Trimming stripped 5 bases from V and 7 bases from J, with 13 bases between. Germline assignment: CDR1 SGHTA and CDR2 FQGNSA. Worth noting for this clonotype: Antigen unknown.

TCRdb re-called the reads through MiXCR, storing one row per CDR3 protein. The repertoire holds 680,000 or so distinct CDR3 sequences, with around 32% as singletons. Here the sequenced sample was cultured PBMCs, taken from culture after CMV antigen stimulation. This sequence originates from a human donor in good health (CMV status not recorded). Some clones in this sample may be carry-over from other donors' samples. The chain recombines TRBV7-2 with TRBJ2-3; D possibly corresponds to TRBD2 (5 bases). Written as DNA, the CDR3 is TGTGCCAGCAGCGTTCGCGGGCCCCATACGCAGTATTTT. This codes for CASSVRGPHTQYF.